This entry is about one T cell receptor (beta chain). Its matching antigen is unknown. The data stem from a study of neurological immune-mediated disorders. Study findings and constraints: HTLV-1-associated myelopathy displayed the greatest TCR clonal expansion, and multiple sclerosis exhibited the smallest, lower than that of healthy controls.

TCRdb ran MiXCR on the 5' RACE reads and lists one entry per CDR3 protein. Found here are approximately 50,000 distinct CDR3 sequences, over 9% of them singletons; the top ten hold roughly 5%. The V gene lost 7 bases and the J gene lost 5 bases, with 18 bases spanning the gap. Germline loops: CDR1 MDHEN, CDR2 SYDVKM. The CDR3 is made up of 14 amino acids. Where libraries were unsorted, they were derived from 2 million PBMCs stored at -80 degrees C. The V call is TRBV28, the J call TRBJ2-7; the D call may be TRBD1 or TRBD2 (5 bases each). The source of this sequence is a man aged 70 or older with HTLV-1-associated myelopathy (HAM/TSP). Sequencing was performed on PBMCs. The CDR3 spells CASTTWDGDNEQYF. DNA of the CDR3: TGTGCCAGCACCACTTGGGACGGCGATAACGAGCAGTACTTC.